What follows is one TCR beta chain and its context. Its antigen is not identified. This sample was taken from a study of shared clonotypes between healthy human individuals. Study-level information: The donors, a couple of women and a few men, were aged 18 to 49.

Profiled with immunoSEQ multiplex PCR; TCRdb holds only in-frame clones, not every one. The sample includes about 2,500,000 clones, roughly nine tenths of them seen just once. Study outcomes and limitations: Blood was the sole source, and tissue repertoires probably differ. Investigators expected sequencing depth to affect clonotype sharing among donors. Relative to clonotypes present in all four donors, those not shared had lower generation probabilities.

Germline V gene data show CDR1 as LNHDA and CDR2 as SQIVND (reference sequence). With 6 bases removed from V and 3 bases from J, the gap between germline ends came to 15 bases. This CDR3 spans 14 amino acids. Sequencing input: naive CD4+ T cells sorted from blood. Subset meaning: CD45RA+ positively selected. This clonotype was obtained from a man between 18 and 35 years old in good health. The chain carries TRBV19 and TRBJ2-7; a possible D gene is TRBD1 (6 bases). Here the CDR3 reads CASSPTGANYEQYF. The CDR3 region has the DNA TGTGCCAGTAGCCCGACAGGTGCCAACTACGAGCAGTACTTC.